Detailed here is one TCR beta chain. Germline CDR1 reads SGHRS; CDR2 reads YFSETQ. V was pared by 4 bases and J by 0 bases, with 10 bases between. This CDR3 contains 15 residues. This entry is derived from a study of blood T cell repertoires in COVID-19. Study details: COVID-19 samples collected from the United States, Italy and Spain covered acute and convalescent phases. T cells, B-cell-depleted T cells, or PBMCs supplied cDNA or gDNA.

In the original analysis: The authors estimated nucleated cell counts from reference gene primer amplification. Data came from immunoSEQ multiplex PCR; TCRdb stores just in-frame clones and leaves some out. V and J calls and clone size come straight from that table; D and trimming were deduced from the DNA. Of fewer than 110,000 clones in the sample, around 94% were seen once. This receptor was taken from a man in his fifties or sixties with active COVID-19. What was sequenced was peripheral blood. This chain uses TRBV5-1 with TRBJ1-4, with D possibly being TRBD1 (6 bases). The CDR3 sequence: CASSLGGATNEKLFF. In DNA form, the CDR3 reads TGCGCCAGCAGCCTAGGGGGGGCAACTAATGAAAAACTGTTTTTT. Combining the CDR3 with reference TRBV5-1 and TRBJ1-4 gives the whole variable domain KAGVTQTPRYLIKTRGQQVTLSCSPISGHRSVSWYQQTPGQGLQFLFEYFSETQRNKGNFPGRFSGRQFSNSRSEMNVSTLELGDSALYLCASSLGGATNEKLFFGSGTQLSVL.